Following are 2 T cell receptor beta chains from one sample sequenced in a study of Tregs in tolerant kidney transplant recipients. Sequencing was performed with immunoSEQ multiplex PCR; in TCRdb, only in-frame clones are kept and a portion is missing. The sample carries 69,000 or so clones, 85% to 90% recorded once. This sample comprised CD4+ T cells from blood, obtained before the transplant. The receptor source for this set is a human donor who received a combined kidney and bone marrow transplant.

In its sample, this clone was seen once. CDR3 DNA: TGTGCCAGCACCCAGGGGGCCTCTGGGGCCAACGTCCTGACTTTC. Amino acid sequence: CASTQGASGANVLTF. The chain recombines TRBV13 with TRBJ2-6; TRBD1 agrees at 8 bases. The CDR3 covers 15 residues. J lost 0 bases, V lost 7 bases, and 2 bases had no gene match. CDR1 is PRHDT, CDR2 FYEKMQ, per germline (reference sequence).

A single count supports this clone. DNA for the CDR3: TGTGCCTCCTCTAGGGGGTTGGACTACGAGCAGTACTTC. Protein sequence: CASSRGLDYEQYF. The chain combines TRBV6-5 with TRBJ2-7, with D perhaps matching TRBD1 (6 bases). The CDR3 consists of 13 residues. Germline V lookup: CDR1 MNHEY, CDR2 SVGAGI. Trimming removed 11 bases from V and 3 bases from J, with 17 bases in between.